What follows is one T cell receptor beta chain and its context. Antigen unknown. All of the isolated RNA was reverse transcribed, so expressed TCRB transcripts were sequenced. Some clones are missing from TCRdb's copy, which holds only in-frame ones; the method was immunoSEQ multiplex PCR. The table shows roughly 150,000 clones, with roughly 10% occurring only once. Isolation of CD4+ naive, central memory, regulatory and stem cell-like memory cells was achieved by sorting via CD45RO/CCR7/CD25/CD127/CD95/CD27. The data were taken from a study of beta chain features in type 1 diabetes. Study findings and constraints: The study found that naive, central memory and Treg TCRB repertoires appeared more similar in patients than in healthy donors.

The source is a man between 18 and 29 years old in good health. Material for sequencing was central memory CD4+ T cells from blood.

CDR3 region: CASSLAMGQGSYEQYF. DNA of the CDR3: TGTGCCAGCAGCTTAGCAATGGGACAGGGATCTTACGAGCAGTACTTC. The chain has TRBV7-9 and TRBJ2-7, with 9 bases matching TRBD1. The CDR3 length is 16 residues. Germline V gene sequence: CDR1 SEHNR, CDR2 FQNEAQ (reference sequence). The V gene end was trimmed by 0 bases and the J gene end by 4 bases; junction bases not matched to a gene: 7.